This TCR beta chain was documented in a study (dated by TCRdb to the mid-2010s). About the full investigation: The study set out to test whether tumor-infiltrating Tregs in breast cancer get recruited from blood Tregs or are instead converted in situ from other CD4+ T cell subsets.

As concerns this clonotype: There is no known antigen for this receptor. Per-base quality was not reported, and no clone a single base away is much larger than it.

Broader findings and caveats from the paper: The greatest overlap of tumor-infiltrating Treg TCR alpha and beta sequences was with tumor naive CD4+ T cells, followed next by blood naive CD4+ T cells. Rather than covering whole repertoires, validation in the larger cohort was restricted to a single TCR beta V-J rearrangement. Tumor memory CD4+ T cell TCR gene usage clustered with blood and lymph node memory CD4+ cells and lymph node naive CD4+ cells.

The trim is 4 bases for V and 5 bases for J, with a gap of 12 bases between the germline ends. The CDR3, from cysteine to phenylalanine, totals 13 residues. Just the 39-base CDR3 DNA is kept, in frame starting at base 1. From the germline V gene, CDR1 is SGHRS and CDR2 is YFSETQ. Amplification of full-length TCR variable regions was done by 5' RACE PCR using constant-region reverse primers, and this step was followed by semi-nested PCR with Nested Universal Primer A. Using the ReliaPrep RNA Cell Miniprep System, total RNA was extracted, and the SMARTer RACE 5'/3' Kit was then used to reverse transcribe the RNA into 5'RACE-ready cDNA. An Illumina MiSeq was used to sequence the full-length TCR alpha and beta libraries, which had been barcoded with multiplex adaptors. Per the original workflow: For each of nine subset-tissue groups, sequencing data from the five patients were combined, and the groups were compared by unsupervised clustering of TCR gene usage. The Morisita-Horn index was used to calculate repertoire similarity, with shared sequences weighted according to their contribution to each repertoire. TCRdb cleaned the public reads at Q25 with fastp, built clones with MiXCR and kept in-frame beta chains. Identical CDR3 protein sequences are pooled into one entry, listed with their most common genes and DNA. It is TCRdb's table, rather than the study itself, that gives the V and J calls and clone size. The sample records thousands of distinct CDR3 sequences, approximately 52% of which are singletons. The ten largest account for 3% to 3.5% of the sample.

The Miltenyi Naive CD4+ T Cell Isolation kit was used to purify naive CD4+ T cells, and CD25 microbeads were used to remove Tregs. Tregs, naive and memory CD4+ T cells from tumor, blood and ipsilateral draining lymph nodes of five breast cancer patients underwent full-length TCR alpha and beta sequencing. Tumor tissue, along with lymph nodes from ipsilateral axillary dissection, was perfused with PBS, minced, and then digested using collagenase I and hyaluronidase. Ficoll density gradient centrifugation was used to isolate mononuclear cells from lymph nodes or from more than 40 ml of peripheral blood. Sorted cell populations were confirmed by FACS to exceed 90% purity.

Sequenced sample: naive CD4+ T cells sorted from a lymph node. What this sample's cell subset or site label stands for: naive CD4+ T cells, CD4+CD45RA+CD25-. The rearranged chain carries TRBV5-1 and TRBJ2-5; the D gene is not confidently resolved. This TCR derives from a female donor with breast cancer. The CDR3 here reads CASSLSSSETQYF. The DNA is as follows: TGCGCCAGCAGCCTCTCGTCCTCGGAGACCCAGTACTTC.